This T cell receptor beta chain derives from a study of Graves' ophthalmopathy and Graves' hyperthyroidism. Study findings and constraints: Thyroid clonotypes that were expanded above 0.001 frequency mostly also appeared in blood.

This clonotype was seen ten or more times. Its antigen is undetermined. People with hyperthyroidism were aged 18 to 65 and newly diagnosed, under 2 months' duration. Uncontrolled infections, pregnancy, lactation or other autoimmune diseases led to patient exclusion. It was on clinical symptoms, serum thyroxine, TRAb, thyroid ultrasound and orbital computed tomography that diagnosis relied. CDR3 regions of TCR beta were amplified from RNA transcripts. In the first round, RT-PCR was carried out with HTBI primers, and a multiplex PCR formed the second round. MiXCR was run by TCRdb on the multiplex PCR reads, yielding one entry per CDR3 protein. The sample carries about 390,000 distinct CDR3 sequences, approximately 15% recorded once. V lost 5 bases and J lost 0, with 13 bases in between. The CDR3 has 15 amino acids. Germline loops: CDR1 MNHEY, CDR2 SMNVEV (reference sequence).

The rearrangement links TRBV27 to TRBJ2-5; no reliable D call. The clonotype was recovered from a woman aged 18-35 years with stable Graves' hyperthyroidism. The sequenced material came from peripheral blood. The CDR3 spells CASSQPPGYQETQYF. The CDR3 DNA is TGTGCCAGCAGTCAACCGCCCGGCTACCAAGAGACCCAGTACTTC.